The 26 T cell receptor beta chains presented below share a single source sample, sequenced in a study of T cell repertoires in cytomegalovirus infection. These TCRs are of unknown antigen specificity. TCRdb ran MiXCR on the reads and lists one entry per CDR3 protein. The data show 550,000 to 700,000 distinct CDR3 sequences, with about 39% seen just once and more than 40% held by the top ten. Sample: cultured PBMCs, taken from culture after CMV antigen stimulation. Receptor source: a human donor in good health (CMV status not recorded). Some clones in this sample may be carry-over from other donors' samples.

This clonotype was detected only a few times. This chain joins TRBV7-2 and TRBJ2-1; 7 bases map to TRBD1. This CDR3 is 14 amino acids long. The V gene end was trimmed by 3 bases and the J gene end by 12 bases; junction bases not matched to a gene: 11. Germline CDR1 reads SGHTA; CDR2 reads FQGNSA. The DNA of the CDR3 is TGTGCCAGCAGCTTCCTTGCTATAGGGGGCGCGCAGTTCTTC. Protein product: CASSFLAIGGAQFF.

The rearrangement links TRBV20-1 to TRBJ1-1, with a tentative D call TRBD1 (5 bases). Trimming stripped 6 bases from V and 1 base from J, with 15 bases between. The CDR3 extends over 14 amino acids. CDR1 DFQATT and CDR2 SNEGSKA come from the germline V gene (reference sequence). The CDR3 here is CSARVGGTNTEAFF. CDR3 DNA sequence: TGCAGTGCACGGGTGGGGGGGACGAACACTGAAGCTTTCTTT.

The table lists this clonotype with a few counts. V gene TRBV11-1 combines with J gene TRBJ2-7; 8 nucleotides match TRBD2. The ends lost 3 bases at V and 3 bases at J; junction bases unmatched: 4. Germline loops: CDR1 SGHAT, CDR2 FQDESV (reference sequence). The CDR3 extends over 14 amino acids. This chain's CDR3 is CASSFRGGHYEQYF. Here the CDR3 DNA reads TGTGCCAGCAGCTTTCGGGGGGGCCACTACGAGCAGTACTTC.

The gene calls are TRBV18 and TRBJ2-3; maybe TRBD1 (6 bases). Germline V gene lookup returns CDR1 KGHSH and CDR2 LQKENI. The V end was cut by 3 bases, the J end by 1 base, with 17 bases between. This CDR3 region has 17 residues. CDR3 sequence reads: CASSPPPRGFGTDTQYF. DNA of the CDR3: TGTGCCAGCTCACCGCCCCCGAGGGGGTTTGGCACAGATACGCAGTATTTT.

This chain connects TRBV7-6 to TRBJ2-7; D remains unclear. V gave up 2 bases and J gave up 2 bases, with 10 bases separating them. This CDR3 comprises 14 residues. Germline V CDR1 and CDR2: SGHVS, FNYEAQ. The CDR3 DNA follows: TGTGCCAGCAGCTTAACCCGGCAGACCTACGAGCAGTACTTC. Translation gives CASSLTRQTYEQYF. Combining the CDR3 with reference TRBV7-6 and TRBJ2-7 gives the whole variable domain GAGVSQSPRYKVTKRGQDVALRCDPISGHVSLYWYRQALGQGPEFLTYFNYEAQQDKSGLPNDRFSAERPEGSISTLTIQRTEQRDSAMYRCASSLTRQTYEQYFGPGTRLTVT.

The rearrangement joins TRBV7-2 to TRBJ2-7; D is undetermined. CDR1 is SGHTA and CDR2 is FQGNSA in the germline V gene. CDR3 length: 14 amino acids. V lost 1 base, J lost 4 bases, and 11 bases lay in between. CDR3 DNA: TGTGCCAGCAGCTTAGTGAGACGAAGATACGAGCAGTACTTC. Protein sequence: CASSLVRRRYEQYF.

This clonotype was seen repeatedly, ten times or more. The rearrangement joins TRBV7-2 to TRBJ2-3; D may match TRBD1 or TRBD2 (6 bases each). V was pared by 5 bases and J by 3 bases, with 15 bases between. This CDR3 spans 15 amino acids. Germline-derived CDR1 and CDR2 are SGHTA and FQGNSA. The CDR3 loop is CASSPAGGRTDTQYF. The CDR3 DNA sequence: TGTGCCAGCAGCCCCGCTGGGGGGCGGACAGATACGCAGTATTTT. The full variable domain, in which reference TRBV7-2 and TRBJ2-3 provide the parts outside the CDR3, is GAGVSQSPSNKVTEKGKDVELRCDPISGHTALYWYRQSLGQGLEFLIYFQGNSAPDKSGLPSDRFSAERTGGSVSTLTIQRTQQEDSAVYLCASSPAGGRTDTQYFGPGTRLTVL.

This sequence joins TRBV14 and TRBJ1-3, with no clear D. Germline CDR1 is SGHDN and CDR2 is FVKESK. The CDR3 is 13 residues long. V shed 4 bases and J shed 2 bases, with 6 bases lying between them. The CDR3 sequence: CASSPWTGNTIYF. The CDR3 DNA reads as TGTGCCAGCAGCCCCTGGACTGGAAACACCATATATTTT.

J is TRBJ2-1 and V is TRBV7-2; TRBD1 or TRBD2 may be the D gene (5 bases each). Per the germline V gene, CDR1 is SGHTA and CDR2 is FQGNSA. With 5 bases removed from V and 9 bases from J, the gap between germline ends came to 23 bases. CDR3 length: 16 amino acids. The CDR3 DNA reads TGTGCCAGCAGCCCTTTACGTGGGGGAGCCTTGAGTGAGCAGTTCTTC. Encoded protein: CASSPLRGGALSEQFF.

This clonotype was counted a few times. V and J are TRBV7-8 and TRBJ2-7; no reliable D call. This CDR3 has 12 amino acids. Germline loops: CDR1 SGHVS, CDR2 FQNEAQ. Trimming left V 2 bases short and J 7 bases short, with 9 bases between. The CDR3 bases are TGTGCCAGCAGCTTACGGTTCAAGGAGCAGTACTTC. Translating it yields CASSLRFKEQYF.

This sequence joins TRBV6-1 and TRBJ2-7; a possible D gene is TRBD1 (5 bases). Germline CDR1 and CDR2: MNHNS and SASEGT. The CDR3 extends over 14 amino acids. Trimming took off 5 bases at V and 3 bases at J, with 14 bases between the two ends. CDR3 residues: CASSTPGHFYEQYF. The CDR3, as DNA: TGTGCCAGCAGTACTCCAGGACATTTCTACGAGCAGTACTTC.

This clonotype has only a few counts. The J gene is TRBJ1-2, the V gene TRBV6-6; 10 bases match TRBD1. Looked up from germline, CDR1 is MNHNY and CDR2 is SVGAGI (reference sequence). V was pared by 5 bases and J by 3 bases, with 12 bases of the junction left unmatched. The CDR3 sequence is 17 residues long. The CDR3 loop reads CASSQVNPGQGYYGYTF. The CDR3 DNA reads TGTGCCAGCAGTCAGGTGAATCCGGGACAGGGGTACTATGGCTACACCTTC.

The V and J genes are TRBV6-1 and TRBJ2-1, with 9 bases fitting TRBD2. Trimming removed 5 bases from V and 1 base from J; junction bases left unmatched: 6. Germline V gives CDR1 MNHNS, CDR2 SASEGT. The CDR3 is 16 residues long. CDR3 amino acids: CASSKGLASSYNEQFF. The CDR3 nucleotides read TGTGCCAGCAGTAAGGGACTAGCAAGTTCCTACAATGAGCAGTTCTTC.

This clonotype came up a few times. This rearrangement joins TRBV10-3 to TRBJ1-3; D unresolved. V was pared by 9 bases and J by 0 bases, with 12 bases between. This CDR3 contains 14 residues. The germline V gene has CDR1 ENHRY and CDR2 SYGVKD. The CDR3: CAISSQISGNTIYF. The CDR3 coding sequence is TGTGCCATAAGTTCGCAGATCTCTGGAAACACCATATATTTT.

The chain links TRBV12-3 or TRBV12-4 to TRBJ2-1, with D unclear. V was cut by 3 bases and J by 4 bases, with 10 bases left in between. This CDR3 is 14 amino acids long. The CDR3 loop reads CASSLLEGYNEQFF. DNA for the CDR3: TGTGCCAGCAGTTTGCTAGAAGGATACAATGAGCAGTTCTTC.

This clonotype was observed a few times. J is TRBJ1-1 and V is TRBV7-2; possible D gene TRBD1, 5 bases. The CDR3 has 15 residues. Germline V gene sequence: CDR1 SGHTA, CDR2 FQGNSA. The V end lost 1 base, the J end lost 2 bases, and 11 bases lay between the germline ends. CDR3 DNA: TGTGCCAGCAGCTTAGTAAGGACACCAAACACTGAAGCTTTCTTT. Protein product: CASSLVRTPNTEAFF. The complete variable domain, with remaining parts taken from reference TRBV7-2 and TRBJ1-1, reads GAGVSQSPSNKVTEKGKDVELRCDPISGHTALYWYRQSLGQGLEFLIYFQGNSAPDKSGLPSDRFSAERTGGSVSTLTIQRTQQEDSAVYLCASSLVRTPNTEAFFGQGTRLTVV.

This clonotype was detected only a few times. The genes are TRBV2 and TRBJ2-1; no firm D call. The germline V gene encodes CDR1 SNHLY and CDR2 FYNNEI. Deletions cut 6 bases from V and 8 bases from J, with 11 bases between. This CDR3 contains 12 residues. CDR3 nucleotides: TGTGCCAGCAGAGGCCCGTATCATGAGCAGTTCTTC. Residues: CASRGPYHEQFF. The whole variable domain, filled in from reference TRBV2 and TRBJ2-1, reads EPEVTQTPSHQVTQMGQEVILRCVPISNHLYFYWYRQILGQKVEFLVSFYNNEISEKSEIFDDQFSVERPDGSNFTLKIRSTKLEDSAMYFCASRGPYHEQFFGPGTRLTVL.

V gene TRBV10-1 combines with J gene TRBJ2-1; TRBD2 is a possible D gene (5 bases). The germline V gene has CDR1 WNHNN and CDR2 SYGVQD (reference sequence). The CDR3 has 12 amino acids. Trimming cost V 7 bases and J 7 bases, with 11 bases left between them. The CDR3 loop reads CASTGLRNEQFF. The DNA for the CDR3 is TGCGCCAGCACGGGGTTGAGGAATGAGCAGTTCTTC.

This chain links TRBV20-1 with TRBJ2-7; 9 bases are a match to TRBD2. V shed 2 bases and J 3 bases; nucleotides not matched to a gene: 8. The V gene's germline CDR1 is DFQATT and CDR2 SNEGSKA (reference sequence). The CDR3 spans 15 residues. CDR3: CSARFPSGNLYEQYF. CDR3 coding DNA: TGCAGTGCTAGATTTCCTAGCGGGAATCTCTACGAGCAGTACTTC.

The V and J genes are TRBV14 and TRBJ2-5; D not resolved. The CDR3 contains 13 residues. V lost 1 base to trimming and J lost 5 bases, with 8 bases between them. CDR1 and CDR2 from the germline V gene are SGHDN and FVKESK. This CDR3 is CASSQGAIETQYF. The CDR3 DNA reads as TGTGCCAGCAGCCAAGGCGCTATTGAGACCCAGTACTTC. The complete variable domain, with remaining parts taken from reference TRBV14 and TRBJ2-5, reads EAGVTQFPSHSVIEKGQTVTLRCDPISGHDNLYWYRRVMGKEIKFLLHFVKESKQDESGMPNNRFLAERTGGTYSTLKVQPAELEDSGVYFCASSQGAIETQYFGPGTRLLVL.

DNA of the CDR3: TGTGCCAGCAAAATCGGGGGCCGCGATGAGCAGTTCTTC. Protein sequence: CASKIGGRDEQFF. The chain is built from TRBV2 and TRBJ2-1; D possibly matches TRBD1 or TRBD2 (6 bases each). V gave up 7 bases and J gave up 8 bases, with 15 bases separating them. The germline V gene encodes CDR1 SNHLY and CDR2 FYNNEI. The CDR3 runs to 13 residues.

The chain has TRBV19 and TRBJ1-2, with 7 nucleotides matching TRBD1. Germline trimming cut 4 bases from V and 4 bases from J; bases unmatched to any gene: 9. Germline CDR1 and CDR2: LNHDA and SQIVND (reference sequence). The CDR3 is 15 amino acids. The CDR3 DNA reads as TGTGCCAGTAGTACGGGACAGCCCTCTATCTATGGCTACACCTTC. It is translated as CASSTGQPSIYGYTF. The full variable domain, with the rest looked up from reference TRBV19 and TRBJ1-2, is DGGITQSPKYLFRKEGQNVTLSCEQNLNHDAMYWYRQDPGQGLRLIYYSQIVNDFQKGDIAEGYSVSREKKESFPLTVTSAQKNPTAFYLCASSTGQPSIYGYTFGSGTRLTVV.

Only one count was recorded for this clonotype. The genes are TRBV7-3 and TRBJ2-7; D not certain. In germline, CDR1 is SGHTA, CDR2 FQGTGA. Trimming left V 8 bases short and J 2 bases short, with 13 bases between. This CDR3 contains 13 residues. CDR3 DNA: TGTGCCAGCGGGATGTCGTGGGCCTACGAGCAGTACTTC. Protein product: CASGMSWAYEQYF.

This clonotype showed up just a few times. This chain connects TRBV19 to TRBJ1-5, with D possibly matching TRBD1 (5 bases). Germline loops: CDR1 LNHDA, CDR2 SQIVND (reference sequence). The CDR3 length is 15 residues. Trimming took 7 bases from V and 4 from J, leaving 17 bases between them. The DNA for the CDR3 is TGTGCCAGTAATCGAGGGACGGCTGATAATCAGCCCCAGCATTTT. Its translation is CASNRGTADNQPQHF.

In this sample, this clonotype turned up a few times. This chain links TRBV12-3 or TRBV12-4 with TRBJ2-7, with a weak D call TRBD1 (5 bases). The CDR3 runs 11 residues. Trimming removed 5 bases at V and 7 bases at J, with 9 bases between. The CDR3 coding sequence is TGTGCCAGCAGTAATTCAGGGGAGCAGTACTTC. This encodes CASSNSGEQYF.

This clonotype was seen a few times. The V and J genes are TRBV20-1 and TRBJ2-1; maybe TRBD1 (6 bases). Germline V gene data show CDR1 as DFQATT and CDR2 as SNEGSKA (reference sequence). This CDR3 comprises 10 residues. Trimming removed 0 bases at V and 16 bases at J, with 10 bases between. The CDR3 DNA follows: TGCAGTGCTAGAGATCGGGGACAATTCTTC. Encoded protein: CSARDRGQFF.